The rows below give T cell receptor beta chains drawn from one sample of a study of blood T cell repertoires in COVID-19. The protocol was immunoSEQ multiplex PCR, while the TCRdb copy is restricted to in-frame clones and leaves out a portion. Here the sample spans tens of thousands of clones, around 83% being singletons. The sample comprised peripheral blood. These receptors were obtained from a man aged 45-65 years with COVID-19, enrolled during active disease. Both conserved end residues are part of each CDR3. Fields, in order: V gene, J gene, clone size, D gene, CDR3 protein, CDR3 DNA. A D gene is named only where the DNA matches it firmly. Size is omitted from some rows. Given values are once, few, many or a class for expanded clones.

V gene: TRBV24-1
J gene: TRBJ1-5
clone size: once
D gene: -
CDR3 protein: CATATDMNQPQHF
CDR3 DNA: TGTGCCACCGCCACTGATATGAATCAGCCCCAGCATTTT

V gene: TRBV5-1
J gene: TRBJ2-5
clone size: -
D gene: TRBD1
CDR3 protein: CASSVGQAQETQYF
CDR3 DNA: TGCGCCAGCAGCGTTGGACAGGCGCAAGAGACCCAGTACTTC

V gene: TRBV4-2
J gene: TRBJ2-7
clone size: -
D gene: TRBD2
CDR3 protein: CASSQGTSAIPYEQYF
CDR3 DNA: TGTGCCAGCAGCCAAGGGACTAGCGCCATTCCCTACGAGCAGTACTTC

V gene: TRBV6-6
J gene: TRBJ2-2
clone size: -
D gene: TRBD1
CDR3 protein: CASSRTGDTGELFF
CDR3 DNA: TGTGCCAGCAGTCGGACAGGAGACACCGGGGAGCTGTTTTTT

V gene: TRBV7-6
J gene: TRBJ1-1
clone size: -
D gene: -
CDR3 protein: CASSFSTGPFSEAFF
CDR3 DNA: TGTGCCAGCAGCTTCTCGACAGGCCCCTTCAGTGAAGCTTTCTTT

V gene: TRBV28
J gene: TRBJ1-5
clone size: -
D gene: TRBD1
CDR3 protein: CASSPTGDGQPQHF
CDR3 DNA: TGTGCCAGCAGCCCCACAGGGGACGGACAGCCCCAGCATTTT

V gene: TRBV2
J gene: TRBJ1-1
clone size: -
D gene: TRBD1
CDR3 protein: CASSDPGQGVTEAFF
CDR3 DNA: TGTGCCAGCAGTGATCCGGGACAGGGGGTCACTGAAGCTTTCTTT

V gene: TRBV19
J gene: TRBJ1-1
clone size: -
D gene: TRBD1
CDR3 protein: CASSRGTGATEAFF
CDR3 DNA: TGTGCCAGTAGTCGAGGGACAGGGGCCACTGAAGCTTTCTTT

V gene: TRBV11-2
J gene: TRBJ1-1
clone size: -
D gene: -
CDR3 protein: CASSSLRNTEAFF
CDR3 DNA: TGTGCCAGCAGCTCCCTGCGGAACACTGAAGCTTTCTTT

V gene: TRBV30
J gene: TRBJ2-7
clone size: -
D gene: TRBD2
CDR3 protein: CAWSVGGAPSYEQYF
CDR3 DNA: TGTGCCTGGAGTGTGGGAGGGGCCCCCTCCTACGAGCAGTACTTC

V gene: TRBV10-3
J gene: TRBJ2-2
clone size: few
D gene: -
CDR3 protein: CAISETDTGELFF
CDR3 DNA: TGTGCCATCAGTGAGACGGACACCGGGGAGCTGTTTTTT

V gene: TRBV19
J gene: TRBJ2-3
clone size: -
D gene: TRBD2
CDR3 protein: CASSSRTSGVTDTQYF
CDR3 DNA: TGTGCCAGTAGTTCGCGGACTAGCGGGGTCACAGATACGCAGTATTTT

V gene: TRBV6-4
J gene: TRBJ1-2
clone size: -
D gene: TRBD1
CDR3 protein: CASSPKIGTGRDGYTF
CDR3 DNA: TGTGCCAGCAGTCCTAAAATCGGGACAGGGAGAGATGGCTACACCTTC

V gene: TRBV6-6
J gene: TRBJ1-2
clone size: -
D gene: TRBD1
CDR3 protein: CASSFAGGVYGYTF
CDR3 DNA: TGTGCCAGCAGTTTCGCAGGGGGAGTCTATGGCTACACCTTC

V gene: TRBV6-5
J gene: TRBJ1-2
clone size: -
D gene: TRBD1
CDR3 protein: CASRDRSVYGYTF
CDR3 DNA: TGTGCCAGTCGGGACAGGAGTGTCTATGGCTACACCTTC

V gene: TRBV30
J gene: TRBJ2-1
clone size: -
D gene: -
CDR3 protein: CAWRSLDYNEQFF
CDR3 DNA: TGTGCCTGGAGGTCGCTAGACTACAATGAGCAGTTCTTC

V gene: TRBV27
J gene: TRBJ2-7
clone size: -
D gene: -
CDR3 protein: CASSSRDTRYEQYF
CDR3 DNA: TGTGCCAGCAGTTCCCGGGACACAAGGTACGAGCAGTACTTC

V gene: TRBV27
J gene: TRBJ2-7
clone size: -
D gene: -
CDR3 protein: CASSPDGGGYEQYF
CDR3 DNA: TGTGCCAGCAGTCCCGATGGGGGAGGCTACGAGCAGTACTTC

V gene: TRBV10-3
J gene: TRBJ2-1
clone size: few
D gene: TRBD2
CDR3 protein: CATAGTSGRAHNEQFF
CDR3 DNA: TGTGCCACCGCCGGGACTAGCGGGAGGGCCCACAATGAGCAGTTCTTC

V gene: TRBV6-5
J gene: TRBJ2-2
clone size: -
D gene: -
CDR3 protein: CASSYSQFSNTGELFF
CDR3 DNA: TGTGCCAGCAGTTACTCTCAGTTCTCGAACACCGGGGAGCTGTTTTTT

V gene: TRBV25-1
J gene: TRBJ2-7
clone size: few
D gene: TRBD1
CDR3 protein: CASSDPGQFYEQYF
CDR3 DNA: TGTGCCAGCAGTGACCCGGGACAGTTCTACGAGCAGTACTTC

V gene: TRBV2
J gene: TRBJ2-7
clone size: -
D gene: -
CDR3 protein: CANGRQAPEQYF
CDR3 DNA: TGTGCCAACGGACGACAGGCGCCCGAGCAGTACTTC

V gene: TRBV6-6
J gene: TRBJ1-6
clone size: once
D gene: -
CDR3 protein: CASTLGGTGNSPLHF
CDR3 DNA: TGTGCCAGCACCCTAGGGGGAACGGGGAATTCACCCCTCCACTTT

V gene: TRBV2
J gene: TRBJ2-5
clone size: -
D gene: TRBD1
CDR3 protein: CASSPNRGRETQYF
CDR3 DNA: TGTGCCAGCAGTCCTAACAGGGGCCGGGAGACCCAGTACTTC

V gene: TRBV10-3
J gene: TRBJ2-3
clone size: -
D gene: TRBD2
CDR3 protein: CAISYGLARDTQYF
CDR3 DNA: TGTGCCATCAGCTATGGACTAGCGAGGGATACGCAGTATTTT

V gene: TRBV30
J gene: TRBJ1-2
clone size: -
D gene: TRBD1
CDR3 protein: CAWTPGTGRGYTF
CDR3 DNA: TGTGCCTGGACCCCCGGGACAGGGAGGGGCTACACCTTC

V gene: TRBV5-5
J gene: TRBJ1-1
clone size: -
D gene: -
CDR3 protein: CASSLIEPNTEAFF
CDR3 DNA: TGTGCCAGCAGCTTAATAGAGCCGAACACTGAAGCTTTCTTT

V gene: TRBV29-1
J gene: TRBJ2-5
clone size: -
D gene: TRBD2
CDR3 protein: CSVRAGGFETQYF
CDR3 DNA: TGCAGCGTTAGGGCGGGAGGGTTCGAGACCCAGTACTTC

V gene: TRBV5-4
J gene: TRBJ2-1
clone size: -
D gene: -
CDR3 protein: CASSLRGSGEQFF
CDR3 DNA: TGTGCCAGCAGCTTGCGGGGTTCTGGTGAGCAGTTCTTC

V gene: TRBV28
J gene: TRBJ2-7
clone size: -
D gene: TRBD1
CDR3 protein: CASSSRNRGEQYF
CDR3 DNA: TGTGCCAGCAGTTCACGAAACAGGGGCGAGCAGTACTTC

V gene: TRBV7-9
J gene: TRBJ2-7
clone size: few
D gene: TRBD2
CDR3 protein: CASSLGGGRQSEQYF
CDR3 DNA: TGTGCCAGCAGCTTAGGGGGAGGGCGGCAAAGCGAGCAGTACTTC

V gene: TRBV24-1
J gene: TRBJ2-5
clone size: once
D gene: TRBD1
CDR3 protein: CATSPRQGSGETQYF
CDR3 DNA: TGTGCCACCAGCCCCCGACAGGGTTCGGGGGAGACCCAGTACTTC

V gene: TRBV7-9
J gene: TRBJ1-3
clone size: -
D gene: -
CDR3 protein: CASSMAQGNTIYF
CDR3 DNA: TGTGCCAGCAGTATGGCACAAGGAAACACCATATATTTT

V gene: TRBV30
J gene: TRBJ2-1
clone size: -
D gene: -
CDR3 protein: CAWSTEPRNGDEQFF
CDR3 DNA: TGTGCCTGGAGTACGGAACCCCGAAACGGGGATGAGCAGTTCTTC

V gene: TRBV28
J gene: TRBJ1-6
clone size: many
D gene: -
CDR3 protein: CASSFRGRGDSPLHF
CDR3 DNA: TGTGCCAGCAGTTTTAGGGGGAGGGGGGACTCACCCCTCCACTTT

V gene: TRBV20-1
J gene: TRBJ1-2
clone size: -
D gene: -
CDR3 protein: CSARGVYGYTF
CDR3 DNA: TGCAGTGCTAGAGGAGTATATGGCTACACCTTC

V gene: TRBV2
J gene: TRBJ1-2
clone size: many
D gene: TRBD1
CDR3 protein: CASRVDRGVGGYTF
CDR3 DNA: TGTGCCAGCAGGGTGGACAGGGGGGTTGGTGGCTACACCTTC

V gene: TRBV3-1/TRBV3-2
J gene: TRBJ1-3
clone size: -
D gene: -
CDR3 protein: CASRGEGNTIYF
CDR3 DNA: TGTGCCAGCAGAGGGGAAGGAAACACCATATATTTT

V gene: TRBV6-2/TRBV6-3
J gene: TRBJ1-6
clone size: few
D gene: TRBD1
CDR3 protein: CASSTGTENSPLHF
CDR3 DNA: TGTGCCAGCAGTACCGGGACAGAGAATTCACCCCTCCACTTT

V gene: TRBV10-3
J gene: TRBJ1-6
clone size: -
D gene: TRBD1
CDR3 protein: CAISSGDRQNSPLHF
CDR3 DNA: TGTGCCATCAGTTCGGGGGACAGGCAGAATTCACCCCTCCACTTT

V gene: TRBV10-3
J gene: TRBJ2-5
clone size: -
D gene: TRBD2
CDR3 protein: CAISGGFGTSGSGETQYF
CDR3 DNA: TGTGCCATCAGTGGGGGGTTTGGGACTAGCGGGTCGGGAGAGACCCAGTACTTC

V gene: TRBV7-9
J gene: TRBJ2-1
clone size: -
D gene: TRBD2
CDR3 protein: CASSLVSSGTVEQFF
CDR3 DNA: TGTGCCAGCAGCTTAGTCTCTAGCGGGACGGTTGAGCAGTTCTTC

V gene: TRBV5-5
J gene: TRBJ1-5
clone size: -
D gene: -
CDR3 protein: CASSFKDFRAQHF
CDR3 DNA: TGTGCCAGCAGCTTTAAGGACTTCCGAGCCCAGCATTTT

V gene: TRBV29-1
J gene: TRBJ1-1
clone size: -
D gene: -
CDR3 protein: CSVEKGENTEAFF
CDR3 DNA: TGCAGCGTTGAGAAAGGGGAGAACACTGAAGCTTTCTTT

V gene: TRBV27
J gene: TRBJ2-7
clone size: few
D gene: TRBD1
CDR3 protein: CASSFRGLGSYEQYF
CDR3 DNA: TGTGCCAGCAGTTTCAGGGGGCTAGGATCCTACGAGCAGTACTTC

V gene: TRBV7-2
J gene: TRBJ1-5
clone size: once
D gene: TRBD1
CDR3 protein: CASSLQTGNQPQHF
CDR3 DNA: TGTGCCAGCAGCTTACAGACAGGGAATCAGCCCCAGCATTTT

V gene: TRBV19
J gene: TRBJ2-1
clone size: -
D gene: TRBD2
CDR3 protein: CASSIKRGPQEQFF
CDR3 DNA: TGTGCCAGTAGTATAAAGCGGGGGCCCCAGGAGCAGTTCTTC

V gene: TRBV7-2
J gene: TRBJ1-5
clone size: -
D gene: -
CDR3 protein: CASSLSGRGPSNQPQHF
CDR3 DNA: TGTGCCAGCAGCTTATCAGGAAGGGGCCCTAGCAATCAGCCCCAGCATTTT

V gene: TRBV4-1
J gene: TRBJ1-2
clone size: few
D gene: TRBD1
CDR3 protein: CASSQVPGQGNYGYTF
CDR3 DNA: TGCGCCAGCAGCCAAGTTCCGGGACAGGGCAACTATGGCTACACCTTC

V gene: TRBV2
J gene: TRBJ2-3
clone size: -
D gene: TRBD2
CDR3 protein: CASRDGTSGRKRTDTQYF
CDR3 DNA: TGTGCCAGCAGGGACGGGACTAGCGGGAGAAAAAGGACAGATACGCAGTATTTT

V gene: TRBV29-1
J gene: TRBJ2-5
clone size: -
D gene: TRBD1
CDR3 protein: CSQGGGETQYF
CDR3 DNA: TGCAGCCAAGGGGGCGGAGAGACCCAGTACTTC

V gene: TRBV5-5
J gene: TRBJ2-5
clone size: -
D gene: TRBD1
CDR3 protein: CASSATGTGGFMETQYF
CDR3 DNA: TGTGCCAGCAGCGCTACCGGGACAGGGGGTTTCATGGAGACCCAGTACTTC

V gene: TRBV4-1
J gene: TRBJ2-1
clone size: -
D gene: TRBD1
CDR3 protein: CASSQLGQATRSQFHGQFF
CDR3 DNA: TGCGCCAGCAGCCAACTGGGACAGGCGACTAGGTCCCAATTCCATGGGCAGTTCTTC

V gene: TRBV13
J gene: TRBJ1-2
clone size: -
D gene: -
CDR3 protein: CASSLSGDGYTF
CDR3 DNA: TGTGCCAGCAGCTTGTCCGGGGATGGCTACACCTTC

V gene: TRBV24-1
J gene: TRBJ2-7
clone size: -
D gene: TRBD1
CDR3 protein: CATSEPNRGEQYF
CDR3 DNA: TGTGCCACCAGTGAGCCTAACAGGGGCGAGCAGTACTTC

V gene: TRBV27
J gene: TRBJ2-4
clone size: -
D gene: -
CDR3 protein: CASSGALAKNIQYF
CDR3 DNA: TGTGCCAGCAGTGGAGCACTAGCCAAAAACATTCAGTACTTC

V gene: TRBV3-1/TRBV3-2
J gene: TRBJ1-1
clone size: -
D gene: TRBD1
CDR3 protein: CASSQGTGGVTEAFF
CDR3 DNA: TGTGCCAGCAGCCAGGGGACAGGGGGCGTAACTGAAGCTTTCTTT

V gene: TRBV24-1
J gene: TRBJ2-1
clone size: -
D gene: TRBD1
CDR3 protein: CATGGTGYNEQFF
CDR3 DNA: TGTGCCACCGGGGGGACAGGCTACAATGAGCAGTTCTTC